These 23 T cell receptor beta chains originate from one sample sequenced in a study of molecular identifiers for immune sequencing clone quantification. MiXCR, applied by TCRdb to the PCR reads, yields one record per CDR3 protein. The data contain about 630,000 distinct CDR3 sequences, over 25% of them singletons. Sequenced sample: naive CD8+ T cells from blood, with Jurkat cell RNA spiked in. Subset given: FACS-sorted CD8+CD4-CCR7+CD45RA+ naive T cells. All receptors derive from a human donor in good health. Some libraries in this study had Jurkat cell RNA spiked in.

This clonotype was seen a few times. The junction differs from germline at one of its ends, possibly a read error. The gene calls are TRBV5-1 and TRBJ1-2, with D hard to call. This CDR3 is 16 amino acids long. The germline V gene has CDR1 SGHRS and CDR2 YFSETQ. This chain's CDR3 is CASSLTSAPDNYGCTF. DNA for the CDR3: TGCGCCAGCAGCCTAACGTCGGCACCGGATAACTATGGCTGCACCTTC.

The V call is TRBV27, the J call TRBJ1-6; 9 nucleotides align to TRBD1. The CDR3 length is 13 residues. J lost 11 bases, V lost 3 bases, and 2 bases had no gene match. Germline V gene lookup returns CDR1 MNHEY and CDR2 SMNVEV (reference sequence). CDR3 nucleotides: TGTGCCAGCAGTTTTGGACAGGGGACACCCCTCCACTTT. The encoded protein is CASSFGQGTPLHF.

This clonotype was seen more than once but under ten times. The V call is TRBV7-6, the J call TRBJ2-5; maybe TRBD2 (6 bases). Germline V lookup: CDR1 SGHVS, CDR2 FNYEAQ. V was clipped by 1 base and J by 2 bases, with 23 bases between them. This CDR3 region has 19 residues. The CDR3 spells CASSLEAIGEAGTQETQYF. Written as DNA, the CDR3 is TGTGCCAGCAGCTTAGAAGCTATCGGTGAAGCCGGGACTCAAGAGACCCAGTACTTC. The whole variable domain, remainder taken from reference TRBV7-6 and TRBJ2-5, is GAGVSQSPRYKVTKRGQDVALRCDPISGHVSLYWYRQALGQGPEFLTYFNYEAQQDKSGLPNDRFSAERPEGSISTLTIQRTEQRDSAMYRCASSLEAIGEAGTQETQYFGPGTRLLVL.

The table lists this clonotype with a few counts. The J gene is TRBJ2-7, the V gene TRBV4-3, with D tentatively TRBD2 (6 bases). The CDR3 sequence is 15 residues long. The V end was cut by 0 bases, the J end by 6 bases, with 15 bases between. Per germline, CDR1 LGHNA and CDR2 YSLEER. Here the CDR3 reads CASSQDSLSGGEQYF. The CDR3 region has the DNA TGCGCCAGCAGCCAAGATTCCCTTTCCGGGGGCGAGCAGTACTTC.

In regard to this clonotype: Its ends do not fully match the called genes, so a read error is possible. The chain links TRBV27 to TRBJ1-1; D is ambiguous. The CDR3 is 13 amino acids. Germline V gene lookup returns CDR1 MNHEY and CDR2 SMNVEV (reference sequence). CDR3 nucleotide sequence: TGTGCCAGCAGTCTGCAGGTGAACGCTGAAGCTTTCTTT. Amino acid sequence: CASSLQVNAEAFF.

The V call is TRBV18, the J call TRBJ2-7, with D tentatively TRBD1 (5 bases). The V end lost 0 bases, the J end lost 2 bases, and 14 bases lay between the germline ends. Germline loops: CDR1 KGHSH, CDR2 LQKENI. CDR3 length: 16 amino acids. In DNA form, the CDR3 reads TGTGCCAGCTCACCACCGACAGAATTATTCACCTACGAGCAGTACTTC. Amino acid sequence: CASSPPTELFTYEQYF.

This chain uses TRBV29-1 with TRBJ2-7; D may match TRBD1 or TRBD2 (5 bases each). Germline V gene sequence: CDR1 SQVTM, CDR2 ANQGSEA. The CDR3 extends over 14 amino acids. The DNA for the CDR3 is TGCGGCGCTATCACCGGGACGAGGATCTGCGAGCAGTACTTC. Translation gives CGAITGTRICEQYF.

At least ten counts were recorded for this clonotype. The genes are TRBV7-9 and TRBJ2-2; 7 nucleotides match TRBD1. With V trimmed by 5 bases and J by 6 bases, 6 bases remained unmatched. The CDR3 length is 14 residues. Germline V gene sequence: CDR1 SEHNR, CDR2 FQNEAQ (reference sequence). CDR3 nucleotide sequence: TGTGCCAGCAGCCAGGACAGGTCTCCCGGGGAGCTGTTTTTT. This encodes CASSQDRSPGELFF.

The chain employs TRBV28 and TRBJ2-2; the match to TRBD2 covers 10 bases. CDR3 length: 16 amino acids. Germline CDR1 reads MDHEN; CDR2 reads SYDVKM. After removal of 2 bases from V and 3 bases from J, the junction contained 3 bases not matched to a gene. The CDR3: CASSLMTSGYTGELFF. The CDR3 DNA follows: TGTGCCAGCAGTTTAATGACTAGCGGGTACACCGGGGAGCTGTTTTTT.

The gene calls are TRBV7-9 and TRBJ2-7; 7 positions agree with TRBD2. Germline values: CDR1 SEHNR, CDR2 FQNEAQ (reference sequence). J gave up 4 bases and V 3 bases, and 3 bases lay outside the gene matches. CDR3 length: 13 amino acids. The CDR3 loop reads CASSLGLIYEQYF. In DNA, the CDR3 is TGTGCCAGCAGCTTGGGACTAATATACGAGCAGTACTTC. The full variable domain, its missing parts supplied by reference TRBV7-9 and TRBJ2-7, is DTGVSQNPRHKITKRGQNVTFRCDPISEHNRLYWYRQTLGQGPEFLTYFQNEAQLEKSRLLSDRFSAERPKGSFSTLEIQRTEQGDSAMYLCASSLGLIYEQYFGPGTRLTVT.

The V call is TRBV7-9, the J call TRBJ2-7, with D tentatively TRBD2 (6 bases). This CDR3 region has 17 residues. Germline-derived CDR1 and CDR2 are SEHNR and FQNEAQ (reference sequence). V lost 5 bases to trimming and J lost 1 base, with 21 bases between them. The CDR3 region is CASSVLVGGARSYEQYF. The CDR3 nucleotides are TGTGCCAGCAGCGTCCTAGTAGGAGGGGCGAGGTCCTACGAGCAGTACTTC.

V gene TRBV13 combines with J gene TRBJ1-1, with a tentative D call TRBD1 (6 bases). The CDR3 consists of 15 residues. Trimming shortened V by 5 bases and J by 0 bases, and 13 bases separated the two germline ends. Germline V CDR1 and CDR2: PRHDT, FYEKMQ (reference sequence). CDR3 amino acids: CASSTKGVLNTEAFF. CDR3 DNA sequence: TGTGCCAGCAGCACCAAGGGGGTTCTGAACACTGAAGCTTTCTTT.

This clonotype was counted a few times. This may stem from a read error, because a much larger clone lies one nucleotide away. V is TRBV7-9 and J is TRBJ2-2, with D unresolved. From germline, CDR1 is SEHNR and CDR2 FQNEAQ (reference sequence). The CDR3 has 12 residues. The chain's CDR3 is CASGLFPGELFF. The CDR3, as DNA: TGTGCCAGCGGCTTATTCCCCGGGGAGCTGTTTTTT.

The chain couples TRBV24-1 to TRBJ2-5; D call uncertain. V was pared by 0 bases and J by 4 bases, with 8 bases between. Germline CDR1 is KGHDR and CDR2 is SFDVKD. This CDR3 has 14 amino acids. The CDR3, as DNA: TGTGCCACCAGTGATTTGCTGGCCCCAGAGACCCAGTACTTC. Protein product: CATSDLLAPETQYF.

For the CDR3, the DNA is TGTGCCAGCAGTTACTCGATCGTCGCTAGCCCCACAGATACGCAGTATTTT. Translation gives CASSYSIVASPTDTQYF. The chain has TRBV6-2 or TRBV6-3 and TRBJ2-3; D is possibly TRBD2 (5 bases). From germline, CDR1 is MNHEY and CDR2 SVGEGT. V was clipped by 0 bases and J by 2 bases, with 15 bases between them. This CDR3 is 17 amino acids long.

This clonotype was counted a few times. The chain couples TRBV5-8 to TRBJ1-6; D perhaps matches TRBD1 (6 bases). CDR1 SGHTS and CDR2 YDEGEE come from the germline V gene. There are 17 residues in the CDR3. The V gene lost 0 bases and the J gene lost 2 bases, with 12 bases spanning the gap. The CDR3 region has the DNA TGTGCCAGCAGCTTGGTCCAGGGGATTACCTATAATTCACCCCTCCACTTT. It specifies CASSLVQGITYNSPLHF.

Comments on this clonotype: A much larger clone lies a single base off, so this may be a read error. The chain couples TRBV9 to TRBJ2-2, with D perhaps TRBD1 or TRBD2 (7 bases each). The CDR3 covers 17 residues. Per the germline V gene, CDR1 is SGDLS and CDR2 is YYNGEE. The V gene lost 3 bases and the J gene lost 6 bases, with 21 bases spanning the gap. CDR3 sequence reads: CASSDRARAGGAGELFF. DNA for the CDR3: TGTGCCAGCAGCGATCGAGCTCGGGCAGGGGGGGCCGGGGAGCTGTTTTTT.

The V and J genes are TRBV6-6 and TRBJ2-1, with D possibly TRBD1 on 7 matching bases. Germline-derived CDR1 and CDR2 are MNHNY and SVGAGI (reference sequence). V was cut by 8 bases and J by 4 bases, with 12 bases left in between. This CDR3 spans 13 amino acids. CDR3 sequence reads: CASRQGLYNEQFF. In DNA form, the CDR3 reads TGTGCCAGCCGACAGGGACTTTACAATGAGCAGTTCTTC.

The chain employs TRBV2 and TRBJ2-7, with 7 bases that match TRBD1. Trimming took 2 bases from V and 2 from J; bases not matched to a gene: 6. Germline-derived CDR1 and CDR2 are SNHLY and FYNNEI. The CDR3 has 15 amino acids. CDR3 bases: TGTGCCAGCAGTGAACTCGGGGACAGACCCTACGAGCAGTACTTC. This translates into CASSELGDRPYEQYF.

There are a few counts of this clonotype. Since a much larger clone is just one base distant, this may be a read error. The CDR3 DNA reads TGCACCAGCAGCCAAGATCGGGCGGGGCGCGAGCAGTACTTC. Protein: CTSSQDRAGREQYF. The rearrangement uses TRBV4-3 and TRBJ2-7; D is perhaps TRBD2 (6 bases). The CDR3 has 14 residues. Germline-derived CDR1 and CDR2 are LGHNA and YSLEER.

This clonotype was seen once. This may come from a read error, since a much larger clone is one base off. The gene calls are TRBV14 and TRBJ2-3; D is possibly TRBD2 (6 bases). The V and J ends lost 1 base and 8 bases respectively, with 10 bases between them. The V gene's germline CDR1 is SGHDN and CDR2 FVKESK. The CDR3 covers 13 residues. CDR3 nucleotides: TGTGCCAGCAGCCAAGTTTTGGGGGGTACGCAGTATTTT. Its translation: CASSQVLGGTQYF.

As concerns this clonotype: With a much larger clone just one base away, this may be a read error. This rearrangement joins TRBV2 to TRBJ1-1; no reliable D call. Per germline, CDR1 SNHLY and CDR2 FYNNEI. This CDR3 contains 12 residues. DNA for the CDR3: TGTTCCAGCGTGAGCTTGAACACTGAAGCTTTCTTT. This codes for CSSVSLNTEAFF.

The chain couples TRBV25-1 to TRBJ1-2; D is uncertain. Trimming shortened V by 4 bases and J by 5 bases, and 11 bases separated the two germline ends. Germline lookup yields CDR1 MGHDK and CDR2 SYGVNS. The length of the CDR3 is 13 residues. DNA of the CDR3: TGTGCCAGCAGTGCGTCAGACTTTTATGGCTACACCTTC. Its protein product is CASSASDFYGYTF.